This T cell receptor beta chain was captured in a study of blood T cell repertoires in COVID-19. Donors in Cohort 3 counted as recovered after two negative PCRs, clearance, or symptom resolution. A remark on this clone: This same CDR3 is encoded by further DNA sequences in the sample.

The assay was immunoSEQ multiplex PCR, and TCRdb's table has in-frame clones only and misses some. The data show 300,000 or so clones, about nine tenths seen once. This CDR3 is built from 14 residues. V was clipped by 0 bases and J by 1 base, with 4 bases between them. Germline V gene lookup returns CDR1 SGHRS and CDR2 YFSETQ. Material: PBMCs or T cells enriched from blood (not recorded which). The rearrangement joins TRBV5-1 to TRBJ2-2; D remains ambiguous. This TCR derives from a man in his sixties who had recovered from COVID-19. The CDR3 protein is CASSLGGNTGELFF. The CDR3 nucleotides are TGCGCCAGCAGCTTGGGCGGGAACACCGGGGAGCTGTTTTTT.